This T cell receptor beta chain is from a study of T-cell memory formation after mild COVID-19. Study summary: Among the donors, TCR clusters were largely specific to each donor.

To note about this clonotype: Its target is not known.

MiXCR, run by TCRdb on the 5' RACE reads, gives a single entry per CDR3 protein. The repertoire consists of 200,000 to 250,000 distinct CDR3 sequences, with approximately 30% occurring once and the leading ten covering approximately 10%. Study outcomes and limitations: Pre-infection memory carried some responding clones, suggesting that cross-reactive memory joined. Unconfirmed was the SARS-CoV-2 specificity of second-wave clones that peaked on day 37.

The CDR3 is 13 residues long. V lost 3 bases and J lost 6, with 12 bases in between. The germline gives CDR1 KGHSH, CDR2 LQKENI. The TCR comes from an adult woman who had mild COVID-19 (a few samples of this study predate the infection). Cell type and time point are not known. The chain is built from TRBV18 and TRBJ2-7; D unresolved. Sequencing was carried out using PBMCs or a T cell subset sorted from them (not recorded which). The DNA for the CDR3 is TGTGCCAGCTCACCTCCGGGTCAAGGCGAGCAGTACTTC. Residues: CASSPPGQGEQYF.